These 30 T cell receptor beta chains were all obtained from the same sample, sequenced in a study of CXCR3-negative and CXCR3-positive naive CD8 T cells. Study-level results: CXCR3-positive naive cells carried more hydrophobic TRB CDR3s than CXCR3-negative naive cells did.

Libraries of TRB cDNA were made by 5' RACE and carried UMIs. Each CDR3 protein gets one entry in TCRdb, which reprocessed the 5' RACE reads and gives no DNA. The sample table sets out tens of thousands of distinct CDR3 sequences. Which antigens these TCRs recognize remains unknown. Sequencing used naive CXCR3+ CD8+ T cells from blood. Subset specified: CD45RO-CCR7+CD27+CD95- naive CD8+ T cells expressing CXCR3 (TNR3+). The receptors originated from a human donor in good health. Some clones in this sample may be carry-over from other donors' samples.

The genes are TRBV6-4 and TRBJ1-6; absent DNA, TCRdb's TRBD1 call cannot be checked. Germline V gene data show CDR1 as MRHNA and CDR2 as SNTAGT. The CDR3 runs to 13 residues. CDR3 residues: CASSEGGYSPLHF.

J is TRBJ2-1 and V is TRBV6-2 or TRBV6-3. The germline CDR1 and CDR2 sequences are MNHEY and SVGEGT. CDR3 length: 13 residues. CDR3 in amino acids: CASTPLPYNEQFF.

The chain is built from TRBV15 and TRBJ2-7; TCRdb's D call, TRBD1, is unchecked because there is no DNA. This CDR3 comprises 16 residues. Germline lookup yields CDR1 LNHNV and CDR2 YYDKDF (reference sequence). CDR3 sequence: CATSGTRTGGFYEQYF. Variable domain in full (rest from reference TRBV15 and TRBJ2-7): DAMVIQNPRYQVTQFGKPVTLSCSQTLNHNVMYWYQQKSSQAPKLLFHYYDKDFNNEADTPDNFQSRRPNTSFCFLDIRSPGLGDTAMYLCATSGTRTGGFYEQYFGPGTRLTVT.

The chain employs TRBV5-6 and TRBJ2-7; the TRBD1 assignment by TCRdb is unverifiable without DNA. CDR3 size: 13 residues. Germline V gene data show CDR1 as SGHDT and CDR2 as YYEEEE. The CDR3 reads CASSADRGIEQYF.

This chain links TRBV5-1 with TRBJ1-1. The CDR3 runs to 14 residues. The germline V gene has CDR1 SGHRS and CDR2 YFSETQ. CDR3 loop: CASSLAQLNTEAFF.

This sequence joins TRBV6-5 and TRBJ2-1. In germline, CDR1 is MNHEY, CDR2 SVGAGI. The CDR3 consists of 14 residues. This CDR3 reads CASSYSISYNEQFF.

The chain couples TRBV5-5 to TRBJ2-7; checking the TCRdb D call of TRBD2 is not possible without DNA. Germline V gene lookup returns CDR1 SGHKS and CDR2 YYEKEE (reference sequence). The CDR3 covers 13 residues. CDR3 residues: CASSYPSTYGQYF.

The chain links TRBV28 to TRBJ2-1. This CDR3 is built from 16 residues. CDR1 is MDHEN, CDR2 SYDVKM, per germline. The CDR3 spells CASSLSAGGAFNEQFF.

The chain uses TRBV28 and TRBJ2-1; the D call of TRBD2 rests on TCRdb alone, since no DNA is present to check it. The CDR3 has 18 amino acids. Germline lookup yields CDR1 MDHEN and CDR2 SYDVKM. The CDR3 reads CASGYPSGGASDWNEQFF.

This CDR3 is CSASPQGAPEAFF. The chain carries TRBV20-1 and TRBJ1-1; TCRdb's D call, TRBD1, is unchecked because there is no DNA. The CDR3 is 13 residues long. Germline V gene lookup returns CDR1 DFQATT and CDR2 SNEGSKA (reference sequence).

The gene calls are TRBV11-2 and TRBJ2-1; TCRdb returns TRBD1, unconfirmable since there is no DNA. The CDR3 sequence is 14 residues long. CDR1 and CDR2 from the germline V gene are SGHAT and FQNNGV. This CDR3 is CASSLVTGGSEQFF. Combining the CDR3 with reference TRBV11-2 and TRBJ2-1 gives the whole variable domain EAGVAQSPRYKIIEKRQSVAFWCNPISGHATLYWYQQILGQGPKLLIQFQNNGVVDDSQLPKDRFSAERLKGVDSTLKIQPAKLEDSAVYLCASSLVTGGSEQFFGPGTRLTVL.

The V and J genes are TRBV12-3 or TRBV12-4 and TRBJ2-3; with no DNA, the TCRdb D assignment of TRBD1 cannot be verified. This CDR3 has 15 amino acids. This chain's CDR3 is CASSLTGGVADTQYF.

V is TRBV20-1 and J is TRBJ2-7. The length of the CDR3 is 13 residues. CDR1 and CDR2 from the germline V gene are DFQATT and SNEGSKA (reference sequence). This chain's CDR3 is CSAWERIGIEQYF.

The chain employs TRBV20-1 and TRBJ2-7; TCRdb outputs TRBD1, but without DNA this stays unchecked. CDR3 length equals 13 residues. The germline gives CDR1 DFQATT, CDR2 SNEGSKA (reference sequence). CDR3 in amino acids: CSGSDNYNYEQYF.

V usage is TRBV20-1 and J usage is TRBJ1-3. Germline-derived CDR1 and CDR2 are DFQATT and SNEGSKA (reference sequence). The CDR3 has 14 amino acids. Here the CDR3 reads CSAREVSSGNTIYF.

V gene TRBV11-2 combines with J gene TRBJ2-3; without DNA, the TCRdb call of TRBD1 cannot be checked. CDR3 length: 14 residues. CDR1 and CDR2 (germline): SGHAT, FQNNGV. The CDR3 protein is CASSPRQGGDTQYF.

The V gene is TRBV5-1, the J gene TRBJ2-2; TCRdb gives TRBD2 as the D gene, but with no DNA this cannot be confirmed. CDR1 SGHRS and CDR2 YFSETQ come from the germline V gene. CDR3 length: 17 residues. The CDR3 sequence: CASSWPTEEGNTGELFF.

The chain employs TRBV6-5 and TRBJ2-7; TCRdb's D gene call, TRBD1, goes unchecked for lack of DNA. Germline-derived CDR1 and CDR2 are MNHEY and SVGAGI. CDR3 length equals 13 residues. CDR3 protein: CASSYGTSYEQYF.

V and J are TRBV9 and TRBJ2-1; the TCRdb call, TRBD1, lacks DNA for checking. The CDR3 sequence is 12 residues long. Germline V gene lookup returns CDR1 SGDLS and CDR2 YYNGEE. This CDR3 reads CASSPRTGLQFF.

The rearrangement links TRBV12-3 or TRBV12-4 to TRBJ2-2. The CDR3 runs 14 residues. The CDR3 reads CASSPWGNTGELFF.

The chain links TRBV10-3 to TRBJ1-3. This CDR3 region has 13 residues. Germline V lookup: CDR1 ENHRY, CDR2 SYGVKD. The chain's CDR3 is CAILNRSGNTIYF.

The V and J genes are TRBV13 and TRBJ2-3; TCRdb designates TRBD2, a call that cannot be tested without DNA. In germline, CDR1 is PRHDT, CDR2 FYEKMQ (reference sequence). The CDR3 is 19 amino acids. CDR3: CASSSRGQTSGGGPDTQYF.

The chain is built from TRBV6-4 and TRBJ2-1; lacking DNA, the TRBD1 call made by TCRdb goes unchecked. The CDR3 contains 14 residues. Per the germline V gene, CDR1 is MRHNA and CDR2 is SNTAGT. The CDR3 reads CASAMGGEHNEQFF.

This chain connects TRBV7-2 to TRBJ2-7; absent DNA, TCRdb's TRBD2 call cannot be checked. Germline V CDR1 and CDR2: SGHTA, FQGNSA. The CDR3 spans 15 residues. The CDR3 region is CASRPAGTPTYEQYF. Full variable domain (outside the CDR3, taken from reference TRBV7-2 and TRBJ2-7): GAGVSQSPSNKVTEKGKDVELRCDPISGHTALYWYRQSLGQGLEFLIYFQGNSAPDKSGLPSDRFSAERTGGSVSTLTIQRTQQEDSAVYLCASRPAGTPTYEQYFGPGTRLTVT.

This sequence joins TRBV12-3 or TRBV12-4 and TRBJ2-5; the D gene TCRdb calls, TRBD1, cannot be checked with no DNA. There are 17 residues in the CDR3. CDR3 region: CASSLVGQAGAWETQYF.

The V call is TRBV18, the J call TRBJ2-4; lacking DNA, the TRBD2 call made by TCRdb goes unchecked. The CDR3 has 15 residues. Germline V gene sequence: CDR1 KGHSH, CDR2 LQKENI. The CDR3 loop reads CASSPMEAGQNIQYF.

This rearrangement joins TRBV5-1 to TRBJ2-2; TCRdb calls TRBD1, which cannot be checked without DNA. The V gene's germline CDR1 is SGHRS and CDR2 YFSETQ. The CDR3 has 14 amino acids. The CDR3 sequence is CASSWTGVGGELFF. The full variable domain, in which reference TRBV5-1 and TRBJ2-2 provide the parts outside the CDR3, is KAGVTQTPRYLIKTRGQQVTLSCSPISGHRSVSWYQQTPGQGLQFLFEYFSETQRNKGNFPGRFSGRQFSNSRSEMNVSTLELGDSALYLCASSWTGVGGELFFGEGSRLTVL.

The chain uses TRBV28 and TRBJ1-2. Germline CDR1 and CDR2: MDHEN and SYDVKM. There are 14 residues in the CDR3. The CDR3 protein is CASRTSGRNHGYTF.

V and J are TRBV29-1 and TRBJ2-5. CDR1 is SQVTM and CDR2 is ANQGSEA in the germline V gene. The CDR3 spans 13 residues. The CDR3 loop is CSVEMENQETQYF.

The gene calls are TRBV5-1 and TRBJ2-2. This CDR3 is built from 15 residues. The germline V gene encodes CDR1 SGHRS and CDR2 YFSETQ. The CDR3 loop is CASSFARQYTGELFF.